Listed here is a single T cell receptor (beta chain). The junction shows a germline mismatch at one end, possibly a read error. These data belong to a study of blood T cell repertoires in COVID-19. As for the study in general: Sites across the United States, Italy and Spain contributed samples from acute and convalescent COVID-19. PBMCs, B-cell-depleted T cells, or T cells were the source of the cDNA or gDNA that made up the material.

The germline V gene has CDR1 WSHSY and CDR2 SAAADI. This CDR3 region has 14 residues. Sequencing was performed with immunoSEQ multiplex PCR; in TCRdb, only in-frame clones are kept and a portion is missing. The sample lists around 150,000 clones, 84% occurring once. The specimen was peripheral blood. This TCR was recovered from a man aged 65-85 years with acute or convalescent COVID-19. The chain joins TRBV10-2 to TRBJ2-1; 8 positions agree with TRBD2. CDR3 residues: CASSDSRAGGDWVF. For the CDR3, the DNA is TGCGCCAGCAGTGATAGTAGGGCGGGGGGCGATTGGGTCTTC.